This entry is about one TCR beta chain. One Seattle source followed patients from active infection through their disease course. From germline, CDR1 is MDHEN and CDR2 SYDVKM. This CDR3 comprises 15 residues. V shed 2 bases and J shed 3 bases, with 13 bases lying between them. Methods used by the authors: Amplification of reference gene primers provided the estimated nucleated cell counts. Profiled with immunoSEQ multiplex PCR; TCRdb holds only in-frame clones, not every one. V, J and clone size reflect that table, while D and trimming were determined from the DNA. The sample consists of about 300,000 clones, roughly 90% of them appearing once. The data derive from a study of blood T cell repertoires in COVID-19.

This chain connects TRBV28 to TRBJ1-2; perhaps TRBD1 as D (6 bases). The origin of this receptor is a woman in her 30s with COVID-19, enrolled during active disease. Sequenced material: peripheral blood. CDR3 sequence: CASSLGQTLDYGYTF. CDR3 sequence (DNA): TGTGCCAGCAGTTTAGGACAGACCCTCGACTATGGCTACACCTTC.